The T cell receptor (beta chain) under discussion was sequenced for a study of blood T cell repertoires in COVID-19. Study in general: PBMCs, B-cell-depleted T cells, or T cells were the source of the cDNA or gDNA that made up the material.

A single count supports this clone. The CDR3 is 15 residues long. V lost 1 base and J lost 4; bases outside the gene matches: 6. Germline CDR1 SGHVS, CDR2 FNYEAQ. Original processing notes: The assay estimated nucleated cells by amplifying reference gene primers. The protocol was immunoSEQ multiplex PCR, while the TCRdb copy is restricted to in-frame clones and leaves out a portion. V, J and clone size derive from that table, while D and trimming were established from the DNA sequence. The table shows roughly 35,000 clones, with just under 80% occurring only once. V is TRBV7-6 and J is TRBJ1-2; TRBD1 matches at 7 bases. Source material: peripheral blood. This sequence was found in a man at least 80 years old with acute or convalescent COVID-19. CDR3 in amino acids: CASSLGQGPGYGYTF. CDR3 nucleotide sequence: TGTGCCAGCAGCTTAGGACAGGGACCCGGCTATGGCTACACCTTC.